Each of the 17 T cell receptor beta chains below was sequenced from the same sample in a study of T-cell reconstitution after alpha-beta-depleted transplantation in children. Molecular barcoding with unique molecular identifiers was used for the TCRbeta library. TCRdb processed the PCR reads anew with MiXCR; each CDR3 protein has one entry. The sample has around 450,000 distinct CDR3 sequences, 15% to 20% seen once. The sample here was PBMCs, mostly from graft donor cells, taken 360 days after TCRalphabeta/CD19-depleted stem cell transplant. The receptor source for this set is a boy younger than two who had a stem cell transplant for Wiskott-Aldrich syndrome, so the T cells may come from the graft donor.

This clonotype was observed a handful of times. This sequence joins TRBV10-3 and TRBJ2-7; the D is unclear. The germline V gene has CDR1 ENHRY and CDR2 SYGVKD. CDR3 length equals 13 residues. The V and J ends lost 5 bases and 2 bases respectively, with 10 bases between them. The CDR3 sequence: CAISQKITYEQYF. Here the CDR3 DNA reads TGTGCCATCAGTCAGAAGATAACCTACGAGCAGTACTTC.

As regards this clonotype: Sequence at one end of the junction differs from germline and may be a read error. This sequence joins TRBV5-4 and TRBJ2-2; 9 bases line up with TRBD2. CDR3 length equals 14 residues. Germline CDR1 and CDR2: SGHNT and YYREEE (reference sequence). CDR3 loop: CASIAGDNTGDLFF. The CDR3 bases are TGTGCCAGCATAGCGGGAGATAACACCGGGGACCTGTTTTTT.

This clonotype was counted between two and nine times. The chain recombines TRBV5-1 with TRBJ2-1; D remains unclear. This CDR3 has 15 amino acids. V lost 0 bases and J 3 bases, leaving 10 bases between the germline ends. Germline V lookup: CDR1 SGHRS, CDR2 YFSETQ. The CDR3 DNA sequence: TGCGCCAGCAGCTTGGTAACAAATAACTACAATGAGCAGTTCTTC. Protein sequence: CASSLVTNNYNEQFF.

CDR3 sequence reads: CASSQGGRVGQPQHF. CDR3 bases: TGTGCCAGCAGCCAAGGGGGGAGGGTTGGTCAGCCCCAGCATTTT. The gene calls are TRBV3-1 and TRBJ1-5; a possible D gene is TRBD1 (5 bases). Germline V CDR1 and CDR2: LGHDT, YNNKEL (reference sequence). Trimming removed 1 base from V and 6 bases from J, with 13 bases in between. This CDR3 has 15 residues. The variable domain in full, with the rest retrieved from reference TRBV3-1 and TRBJ1-5, is DTAVSQTPKYLVTQMGNDKSIKCEQNLGHDTMYWYKQDSKKFLKIMFSYNNKELIINETVPNRFSPKSPDKAHLNLHINSLELGDSAVYFCASSQGGRVGQPQHFGDGTRLSIL.

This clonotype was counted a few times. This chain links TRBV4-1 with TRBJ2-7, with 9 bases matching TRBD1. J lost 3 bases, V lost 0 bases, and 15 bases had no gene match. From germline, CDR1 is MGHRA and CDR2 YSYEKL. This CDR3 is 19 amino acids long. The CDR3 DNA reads TGCGCCAGCAGCCAAGAACCCGGCTCCGGACAGGGGCTATACTACGAGCAGTACTTC. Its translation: CASSQEPGSGQGLYYEQYF.

CDR3 nucleotides: TGTGCCAGCAGTGGACAGGGGAGGGCCCAAGAGACCCAGTACTTC. As protein: CASSGQGRAQETQYF. The chain has TRBV2 and TRBJ2-5, with D perhaps matching TRBD1 (8 bases). The CDR3 is 15 residues long. Trimming cost V 4 bases and J 1 base, with 13 bases left between them. Looked up from germline, CDR1 is SNHLY and CDR2 is FYNNEI.

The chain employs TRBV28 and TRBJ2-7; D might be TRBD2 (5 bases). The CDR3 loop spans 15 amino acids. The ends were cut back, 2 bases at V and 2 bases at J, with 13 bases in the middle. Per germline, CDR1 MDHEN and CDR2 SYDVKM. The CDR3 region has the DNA TGTGCCAGCAGTTTAGGATCAGAGGGTACCTACGAGCAGTACTTC. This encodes CASSLGSEGTYEQYF.

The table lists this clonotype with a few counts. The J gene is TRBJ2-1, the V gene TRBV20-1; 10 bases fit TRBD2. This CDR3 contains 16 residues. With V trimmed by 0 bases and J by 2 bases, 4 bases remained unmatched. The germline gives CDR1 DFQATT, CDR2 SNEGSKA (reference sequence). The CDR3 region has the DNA TGCAGTGCTAGAGATGCCGGGACTAGCGCCTACAATGAGCAGTTCTTC. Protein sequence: CSARDAGTSAYNEQFF.

The CDR3 DNA follows: TGCGCCAGCAGCCAAGATCGAAGCGGCCTCTACAATGAGCAGTTCTTC. Protein: CASSQDRSGLYNEQFF. The V call is TRBV4-3, the J call TRBJ2-1; possible D gene TRBD2, 5 bases. The CDR3 sequence is 16 residues long. The germline V and J ends were trimmed by 0 bases and 3 bases, with 12 bases remaining between them. Germline V gives CDR1 LGHNA, CDR2 YSLEER.

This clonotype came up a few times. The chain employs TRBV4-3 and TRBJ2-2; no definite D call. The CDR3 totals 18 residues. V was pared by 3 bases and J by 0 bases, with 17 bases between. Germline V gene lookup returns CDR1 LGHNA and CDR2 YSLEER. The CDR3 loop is CASSQPTWASANTGELFF. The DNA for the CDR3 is TGCGCCAGCAGCCAGCCTACCTGGGCCAGTGCGAACACCGGGGAGCTGTTTTTT.

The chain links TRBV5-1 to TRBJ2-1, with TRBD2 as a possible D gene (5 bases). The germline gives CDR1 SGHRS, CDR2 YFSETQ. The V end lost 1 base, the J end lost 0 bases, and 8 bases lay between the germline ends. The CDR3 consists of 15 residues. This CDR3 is CASSLMGSSYNEQFF. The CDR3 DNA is TGCGCCAGCAGCTTGATGGGGAGCTCCTACAATGAGCAGTTCTTC.

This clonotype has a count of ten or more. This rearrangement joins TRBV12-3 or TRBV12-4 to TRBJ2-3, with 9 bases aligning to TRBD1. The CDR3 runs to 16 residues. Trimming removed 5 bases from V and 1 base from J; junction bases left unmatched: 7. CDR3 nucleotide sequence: TGTGCCAGCAGTCTCCACAGGGGGCTGGGCACAGATACGCAGTATTTT. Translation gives CASSLHRGLGTDTQYF.

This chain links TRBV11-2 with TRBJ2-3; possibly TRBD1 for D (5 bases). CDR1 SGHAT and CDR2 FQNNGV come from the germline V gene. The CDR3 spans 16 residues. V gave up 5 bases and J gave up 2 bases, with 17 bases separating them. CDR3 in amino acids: CASSGPRQLFTDTQYF. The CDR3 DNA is TGTGCCAGCAGCGGGCCCCGACAGCTATTCACAGATACGCAGTATTTT.

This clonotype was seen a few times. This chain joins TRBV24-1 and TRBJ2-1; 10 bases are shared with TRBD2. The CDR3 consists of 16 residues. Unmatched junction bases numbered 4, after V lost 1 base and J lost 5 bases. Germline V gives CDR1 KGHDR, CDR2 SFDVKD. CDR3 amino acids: CATSDLGAGGDNEQFF. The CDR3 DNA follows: TGTGCCACCAGTGATTTAGGAGCGGGAGGGGACAATGAGCAGTTCTTC.

The CDR3 spells CASSYPLLGLAPTGELFF. The CDR3 nucleotides read TGTGCCAGCAGTTACCCCCTTCTGGGACTAGCGCCCACCGGGGAGCTGTTTTTT. This rearrangement joins TRBV6-2 or TRBV6-3 to TRBJ2-2; TRBD2 matches at 10 bases. The J segment lost 4 bases and the V segment lost 2 bases, leaving 10 bases of the junction unmatched. CDR1 and CDR2 (germline): MNHEY, SVGEGT. The length of the CDR3 is 18 residues.

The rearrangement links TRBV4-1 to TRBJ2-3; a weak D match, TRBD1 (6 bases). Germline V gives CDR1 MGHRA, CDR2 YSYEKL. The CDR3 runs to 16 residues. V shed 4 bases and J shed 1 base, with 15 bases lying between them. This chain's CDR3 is CASSRGQHRGTDTQYF. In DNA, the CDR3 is TGCGCCAGCAGCCGCGGACAGCACCGTGGCACAGATACGCAGTATTTT.

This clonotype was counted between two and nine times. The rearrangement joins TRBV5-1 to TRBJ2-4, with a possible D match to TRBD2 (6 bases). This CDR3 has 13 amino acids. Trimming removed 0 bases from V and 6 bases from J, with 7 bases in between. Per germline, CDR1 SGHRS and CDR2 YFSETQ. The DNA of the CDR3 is TGCGCCAGCAGCTTGGGGGACTCAAACATTCAGTACTTC. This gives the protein CASSLGDSNIQYF.